The 6 T cell receptor beta chains below all came from one sample that was sequenced in a study of blood T cell repertoires in COVID-19. Libraries were prepared by immunoSEQ multiplex PCR; TCRdb keeps only in-frame clonotypes and omits some of them. Counted here are 35,000 to 55,000 clones, 86% occurring once; the ten biggest clones make up around 8.3%. What was sequenced was peripheral blood. Source of these receptors: a man aged 55-75 years with active COVID-19.

The genes are TRBV7-2 and TRBJ2-3; 10 bases fit TRBD2. The J segment lost 7 bases and the V segment lost 1 base, leaving 11 bases of the junction unmatched. The CDR3 loop spans 17 amino acids. Looked up from germline, CDR1 is SGHTA and CDR2 is FQGNSA. In DNA form, the CDR3 reads TGTGCCAGCAGCTTAGGCCCAGCGGGAGGGTTAGTAAATACGCAGTATTTT. It specifies CASSLGPAGGLVNTQYF.

This clone was seen only once. The chain joins TRBV18 to TRBJ2-2, with D uncertain. CDR3 length: 16 amino acids. Trimming took 3 bases from V and 1 from J, leaving 12 bases between them. Germline CDR1 is KGHSH and CDR2 is LQKENI. CDR3 DNA sequence: TGTGCCAGCTCACCTGGGCGTGGGCAGAACACCGGGGAGCTGTTTTTT. It codes for CASSPGRGQNTGELFF. Together with reference TRBV18 and TRBJ2-2, the CDR3 gives the full variable domain: NAGVMQNPRHLVRRRGQEARLRCSPMKGHSHVYWYRQLPEEGLKFMVYLQKENIIDESGMPKERFSAEFPKEGPSILRIQQVVRGDSAAYFCASSPGRGQNTGELFFGEGSRLTVL.

The rearrangement links TRBV7-6 to TRBJ2-1, with 8 bases lining up with TRBD2. The germline V gene encodes CDR1 SGHVS and CDR2 FNYEAQ. This CDR3 region has 15 residues. V was clipped by 5 bases and J by 8 bases; unmatched bases: 11. CDR3 nucleotides: TGTGCCAGCAGCGAAGAAGCGGGAGACGTATATGAGCAGTTCTTC. Amino acid sequence: CASSEEAGDVYEQFF.

A single count supports this clone. The chain combines TRBV28 with TRBJ2-1; the match to TRBD2 covers 8 bases. The CDR3 consists of 16 residues. The germline CDR1 and CDR2 sequences are MDHEN and SYDVKM. V was pared by 2 bases and J by 0 bases, with 3 bases of the junction left unmatched. The DNA of the CDR3 is TGTGCCAGCAGTTTACTTGGGACTAGCTCCTACAATGAGCAGTTCTTC. This encodes CASSLLGTSSYNEQFF. The full variable domain, in which reference TRBV28 and TRBJ2-1 provide the parts outside the CDR3, is DVKVTQSSRYLVKRTGEKVFLECVQDMDHENMFWYRQDPGLGLRLIYFSYDVKMKEKGDIPEGYSVSREKKERFSLILESASTNQTSMYLCASSLLGTSSYNEQFFGPGTRLTVL.

This clone was found once. The CDR3 is CASSALAGGGNEQFF. The CDR3 DNA follows: TGCGCCAGCAGCGCCCTAGCGGGAGGAGGGAATGAGCAGTTCTTC. V is TRBV5-1 and J is TRBJ2-1, with TRBD2 identical over 11 bases. The CDR3 runs to 15 residues. V was clipped by 4 bases and J by 7 bases; unmatched bases: 7. CDR1 SGHRS and CDR2 YFSETQ come from the germline V gene.

The gene calls are TRBV6-2 or TRBV6-3 and TRBJ2-2; D is unclear. The CDR3 runs to 11 residues. V was clipped by 4 bases and J by 8 bases, with 5 bases between them. Germline V CDR1 and CDR2: MNHEY, SVGEGT. CDR3 DNA: TGTGCCAGCAGTTCAGGTGGGGAGCTGTTTTTT. This gives the protein CASSSGGELFF.